Sequencing of this TCR beta chain was carried out in a study of cytomegalovirus exposure and HLA in healthy donors. This CDR3 comprises 14 residues. V was clipped by 2 bases and J by 5 bases; unmatched bases: 1. Germline values: CDR1 SGHRS, CDR2 YFSETQ. These donors, healthy bone marrow donors, were studied. This PCR relied on a set of 60 Vbeta primers and 13 Jbeta primers. Measured with immunoSEQ multiplex PCR; TCRdb has only the in-frame clones, and not every one. The sample contains 150,000 or so clones, about 70% of which appear only once. About this clone: This sample also contains other DNA sequences that code for the same CDR3.

Sample: PBMCs. The clonotype was recovered from a male donor in good health and CMV-seronegative. The V gene is TRBV5-1, the J gene TRBJ2-1; TRBD2 aligns across 10 bases. The CDR3 loop reads CASSFLAGDNEQFF. The CDR3 DNA is TGCGCCAGCAGCTTCCTAGCGGGGGACAATGAGCAGTTCTTC.